This T cell receptor (beta chain) was sequenced for a study of OX40 agonist ivuxolimab in advanced cancers. Turning to the study itself: Ivuxolimab doses were 0.01, 0.1, 0.3, 1.5, 3 or 10 mg/kg every 2 weeks.

General study points: At 0.1 to 3.0 mg/kg and by week 6, CD4+ and CD8+ T cells in the blood had expanded clonally.

Comment on this clone: Its antigen is as yet unknown.

Repertoires were generated with immunoSEQ multiplex PCR, while TCRdb's copy carries only in-frame clones and drops some. The data show 45,000 to 55,000 clones, under 90% seen once. CDR1 SQVTM and CDR2 ANQGSEA come from the germline V gene. V lost 4 bases and J lost 3, with 10 bases in between. This CDR3 has 12 amino acids. The genes are TRBV29-1 and TRBJ2-7; D is undetermined. This sample comprised CD4+ or CD8+ T cells sorted from blood, obtained in a trial of the OX40 agonist ivuxolimab. The clonotype comes from an adult with an advanced solid tumor such as melanoma, head and neck, liver or kidney cancer. The CDR3 here is CSVGTPLYEQYF. The CDR3 DNA follows: TGCAGCGTTGGGACCCCTCTCTACGAGCAGTACTTC.